This passage covers 9 T cell receptor beta chains from one sample sequenced in a study of cytotoxic CD8 clonotypes in ibrutinib-treated CLL. TCRdb's table, derived via immunoSEQ multiplex PCR, lists solely in-frame clones and lacks some. The table shows approximately 90,000 clones, with around 77% occurring only once. Here the sequenced sample was PBMCs, taken after 24 months of ibrutinib treatment. These receptors all stem from a human donor with chronic lymphocytic leukemia.

The rearrangement joins TRBV7-6 to TRBJ2-5, with 7 positions matching TRBD1. V lost 5 bases to trimming and J lost 1 base; unmatched junction nucleotides: 4. CDR3 length equals 14 residues. The germline gives CDR1 SGHVS, CDR2 FNYEAQ. Here the CDR3 DNA reads TGTGCCAGCAGCGTCCGGGACAGCCAAGAGACCCAGTACTTC. Translating gives CASSVRDSQETQYF.

V usage is TRBV6-6 and J usage is TRBJ1-3; weak D call: TRBD1 (5 bases). The CDR3 contains 15 residues. Germline CDR1 and CDR2: MNHNY and SVGAGI (reference sequence). V lost 5 bases and J lost 2, with 13 bases in between. CDR3 in amino acids: CASSLPGSPGNTIYF. The CDR3 DNA reads TGTGCCAGCAGTCTCCCAGGGTCCCCTGGAAACACCATATATTTT.

The chain employs TRBV4-1 and TRBJ2-5; 14 bases are shared with TRBD2. V shed 3 bases and J 5 bases; nucleotides not matched to a gene: 11. Germline V lookup: CDR1 MGHRA, CDR2 YSYEKL. This CDR3 has 18 residues. This chain's CDR3 is CASSQGLAGVRWYETQYF. CDR3 DNA sequence: TGCGCCAGCAGCCAGGGACTAGCGGGGGTTCGATGGTATGAGACCCAGTACTTC.

The CDR3 protein is CSVRTSGAYEQYF. The CDR3, as DNA: TGCAGCGTCCGGACTAGCGGGGCCTACGAGCAGTACTTC. The V gene is TRBV29-1, the J gene TRBJ2-7; 12 bases line up with TRBD2. Losses at the gene ends were 6 bases for V and 2 bases for J; bases not matched to a gene: 2. From germline, CDR1 is SQVTM and CDR2 ANQGSEA. The CDR3 sequence is 13 residues long.

The chain carries TRBV9 and TRBJ2-3, with D unclear. In germline, CDR1 is SGDLS, CDR2 YYNGEE. The CDR3 is 16 amino acids. Trimming cost V 3 bases and J 3 bases, with 17 bases left between them. This CDR3 is CASSAQTASRTDTQYF. In DNA form, the CDR3 reads TGTGCCAGCAGCGCCCAAACGGCATCGCGAACAGATACGCAGTATTTT. Complete variable domain (other parts from reference TRBV9 and TRBJ2-3): DSGVTQTPKHLITATGQRVTLRCSPRSGDLSVYWYQQSLDQGLQFLIQYYNGEERAKGNILERFSAQQFPDLHSELNLSSLELGDSALYFCASSAQTASRTDTQYFGPGTRLTVL.

The chain recombines TRBV28 with TRBJ2-1; possibly TRBD1 or TRBD2 for D (5 bases each). CDR1 is MDHEN and CDR2 is SYDVKM in the germline V gene. The V gene lost 5 bases and the J gene lost 6 bases, with 14 bases spanning the gap. This CDR3 contains 14 residues. The DNA of the CDR3 is TGTGCCAGCAGTACCGGGACGGACTTCAATGAGCAGTTCTTC. It yields the protein CASSTGTDFNEQFF.

The chain combines TRBV5-1 with TRBJ2-3, with D maybe TRBD1 (6 bases). Germline V gene sequence: CDR1 SGHRS, CDR2 YFSETQ. Trimming took 4 bases from V and 5 from J, leaving 14 bases between them. The CDR3 spans 14 residues. The CDR3 nucleotides read TGCGCCAGCAGCAAGGTTTGGGGGCAAGATACGCAGTATTTT. Amino acids: CASSKVWGQDTQYF.

V and J are TRBV20-1 and TRBJ1-2, with D hard to call. Germline values: CDR1 DFQATT, CDR2 SNEGSKA (reference sequence). V was pared by 3 bases and J by 4 bases, with 6 bases between. The CDR3 is 11 amino acids. CDR3 nucleotide sequence: TGCAGTGCTAGGGGGTTCTATGGCTACACCTTC. It specifies CSARGFYGYTF.

V usage is TRBV6-1 and J usage is TRBJ1-1; 7 bases fit TRBD1. The CDR3 consists of 15 residues. Looked up from germline, CDR1 is MNHNS and CDR2 is SASEGT. The V and J ends lost 3 bases and 9 bases, in that order; junction bases with no gene match: 13. CDR3 sequence reads: CASSDLTNPGQQAFF. The CDR3 DNA reads TGTGCCAGCAGTGACCTTACGAATCCGGGACAGCAAGCTTTCTTT.